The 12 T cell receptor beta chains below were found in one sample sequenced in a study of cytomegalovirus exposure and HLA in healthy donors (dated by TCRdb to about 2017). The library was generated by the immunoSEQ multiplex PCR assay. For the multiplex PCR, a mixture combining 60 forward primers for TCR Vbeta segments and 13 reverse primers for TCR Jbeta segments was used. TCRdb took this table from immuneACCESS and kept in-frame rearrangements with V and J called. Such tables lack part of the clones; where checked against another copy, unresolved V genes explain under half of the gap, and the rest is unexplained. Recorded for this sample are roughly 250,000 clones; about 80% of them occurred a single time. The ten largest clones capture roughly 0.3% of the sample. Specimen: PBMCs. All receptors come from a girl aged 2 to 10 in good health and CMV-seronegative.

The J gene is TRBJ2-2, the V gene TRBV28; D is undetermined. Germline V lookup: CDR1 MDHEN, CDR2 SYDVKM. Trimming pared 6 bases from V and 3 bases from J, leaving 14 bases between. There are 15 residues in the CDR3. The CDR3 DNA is TGTGCCAGCAGCGAACCGCAGGCGTACACCGGGGAGCTGTTTTTT. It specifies CASSEPQAYTGELFF.

The chain's CDR3 is CASSVEGMGVDSLVSPLHF. Written as DNA, the CDR3 is TGTGCCAGCAGCGTAGAGGGGATGGGGGTGGACAGTTTGGTTTCACCCCTCCACTTT. This chain links TRBV9 with TRBJ1-6; D possibly corresponds to TRBD1 (6 bases). The germline CDR1 and CDR2 sequences are SGDLS and YYNGEE. Trimming left V 0 bases short and J 9 bases short, with 25 bases between. This CDR3 spans 19 amino acids.

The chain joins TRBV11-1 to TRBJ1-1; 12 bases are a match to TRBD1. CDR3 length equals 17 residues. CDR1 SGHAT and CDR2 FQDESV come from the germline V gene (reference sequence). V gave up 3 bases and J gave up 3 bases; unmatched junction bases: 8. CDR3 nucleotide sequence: TGTGCCAGCAGCTTCCCCCGGGACAGGGGGCTCGACACTGAAGCTTTCTTT. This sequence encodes CASSFPRDRGLDTEAFF.

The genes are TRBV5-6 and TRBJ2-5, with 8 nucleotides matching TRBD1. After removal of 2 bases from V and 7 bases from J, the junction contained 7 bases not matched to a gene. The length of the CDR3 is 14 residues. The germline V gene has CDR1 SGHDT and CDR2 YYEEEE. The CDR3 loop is CASSLNRGRWTQYF. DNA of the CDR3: TGTGCCAGCAGCTTAAACAGGGGGAGGTGGACCCAGTACTTC.

The DNA for the CDR3 is TGTGCCAGCAGAAAACAGGGCATGAACACTGAAGCTTTCTTT. As protein: CASRKQGMNTEAFF. V is TRBV6-5 and J is TRBJ1-1, with TRBD1 as a possible D gene (6 bases). The length of the CDR3 is 14 residues. From germline, CDR1 is MNHEY and CDR2 SVGAGI. Trimming left V 6 bases short and J 0 bases short, with 11 bases between.

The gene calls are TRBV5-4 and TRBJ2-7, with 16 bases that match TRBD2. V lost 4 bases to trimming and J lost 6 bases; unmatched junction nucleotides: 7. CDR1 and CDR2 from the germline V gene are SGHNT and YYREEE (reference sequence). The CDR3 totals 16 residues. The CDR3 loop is CASSRGTSGGAAEQYF. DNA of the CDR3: TGTGCCAGCAGCCGGGGGACTAGCGGGGGGGCGGCCGAGCAGTACTTC.

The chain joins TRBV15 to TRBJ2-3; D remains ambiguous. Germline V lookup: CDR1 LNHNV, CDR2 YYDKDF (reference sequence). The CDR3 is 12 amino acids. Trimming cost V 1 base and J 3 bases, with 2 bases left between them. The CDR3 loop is CATSRATDTQYF. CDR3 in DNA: TGTGCCACCAGCAGAGCTACAGATACGCAGTATTTT.

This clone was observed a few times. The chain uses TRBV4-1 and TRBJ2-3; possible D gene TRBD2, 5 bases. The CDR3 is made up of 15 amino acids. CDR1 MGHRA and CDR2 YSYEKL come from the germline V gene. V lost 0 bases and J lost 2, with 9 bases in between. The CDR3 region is CASSQDPRATDTQYF. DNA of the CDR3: TGCGCCAGCAGCCAAGATCCGCGGGCCACAGATACGCAGTATTTT.

The CDR3 DNA reads as TGCAGCGTTGAGACAGGGGGTAGTAGCGGGGAGACCCAGTACTTC. The encoded protein is CSVETGGSSGETQYF. V usage is TRBV29-1 and J usage is TRBJ2-5, with TRBD1 identical over 9 bases. The trim removed 3 bases at V and 5 bases at J, leaving 10 bases unmatched. Germline V gives CDR1 SQVTM, CDR2 ANQGSEA. The CDR3 covers 15 residues. Variable domain in full (rest from reference TRBV29-1 and TRBJ2-5): SAVISQKPSRDICQRGTSLTIQCQVDSQVTMMFWYRQQPGQSLTLIATANQGSEATYESGFVIDKFPISRPNLTFSTLTVSNMSPEDSSIYLCSVETGGSSGETQYFGPGTRLLVL.

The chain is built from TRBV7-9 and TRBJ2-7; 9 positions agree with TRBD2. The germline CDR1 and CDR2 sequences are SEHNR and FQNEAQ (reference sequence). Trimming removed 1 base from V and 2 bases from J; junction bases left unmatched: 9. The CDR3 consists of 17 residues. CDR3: CASSLVALAGPTYEQYF. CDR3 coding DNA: TGTGCCAGCAGCTTAGTCGCTCTAGCGGGACCGACCTACGAGCAGTACTTC.

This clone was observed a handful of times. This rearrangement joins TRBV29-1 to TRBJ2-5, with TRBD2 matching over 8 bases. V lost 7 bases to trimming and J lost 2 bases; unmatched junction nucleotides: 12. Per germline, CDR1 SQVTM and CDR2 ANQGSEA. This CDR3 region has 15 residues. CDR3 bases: TGCAGCGGACGGGAGGGCCTCGTGGTACAAGAGACCCAGTACTTC. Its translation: CSGREGLVVQETQYF.

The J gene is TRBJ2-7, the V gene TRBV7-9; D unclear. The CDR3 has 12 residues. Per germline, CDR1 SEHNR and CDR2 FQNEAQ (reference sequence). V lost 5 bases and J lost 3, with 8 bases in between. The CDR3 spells CASSQANYEQYF. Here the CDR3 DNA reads TGTGCCAGCAGCCAAGCCAACTACGAGCAGTACTTC.